The sequence of this TCR beta chain was determined in a study of blood T cells in healthy people across ages (dated by TCRdb to the mid-2010s). For the wider study: Template switching captured roughly one uniquely barcoded TCR beta cDNA molecule per two T cells in model experiments. Donors of different ages were randomly distributed across sequencing lanes to avoid experimental bias. The donors were divided into four age groups: young (average around 15 years), middle-aged (about 39), aged (62) and long-lived (roughly 86). The study analyzed two additional independent replicas of 1 million unique cDNA reads from the same blood draw for two donors, one aged 18 to 29 and one aged 80 or older. Age-related changes in TCR beta repertoire diversity were measured in the study by deep sequencing normalized with unique cDNA molecular identifiers. General findings and caveats noted by the study authors: Observed TCR beta diversity correlated strongly with the percentage of naive T cells measured by flow cytometry. Compared with the aged group, the long-lived group had more naive CD4+ T cells, fewer expanded clones and increased TCR diversity, suggesting age selection. Donor CMV infection status was unknown, potentially confounding age-related changes in expanded clonotypes. Bulk unsorted PBMC profiling prevented conclusive comparison of naive and antigen-experienced compartments. Estimates of total diversity from one million sequenced T cells were regarded as lower bounds and underestimates. Observed TCR beta diversity per million T cells fell roughly linearly with age, and a significant reduction was already apparent by age roughly 40.

This clonotype occurred a few times. Its antigen target is currently unknown. Base qualities are missing; no much larger clone stands one base away. Looking up the germline V gene (reference sequence) yields CDR1 MNHNY and CDR2 SVGAGI. V is clipped by 2 bases and J by 4 bases, and the sequence between their germline boundaries is 11 bases long. From its cysteine to its phenylalanine, the CDR3 spans 14 amino acids. Just the 42-base CDR3 DNA is kept, in frame starting at base 1. The 35 to 40 donors, aged about 6 to 100 years, were systemically healthy Caucasian individuals from Russia. Each donor gave 8 to 10 milliliters of peripheral blood, drawn into EDTA-treated Vacutainer tubes. PBMCs were isolated by Ficoll-Paque density-gradient centrifugation, with at least 6 million obtained per sample. Trizol reagent was used to extract total RNA from PBMCs, with at least 6 micrograms per sample. For every donor, an aliquot of PBMCs went through flow cytometry to measure the percentages of naive CD45RAhigh/CD27high T cells.

The library was obtained by 5' RACE. TCRdb records Illumina HiSeq 2500 as the sequencer. A second roughly 6 to 12 cycle PCR used a sample-barcoded 5' primer and a J-beta primer mix. Each TCR beta cDNA molecule received a unique molecular identifier from a template-switch 5' adaptor carrying 12 random nucleotides. At least 2.5 million CDR3-containing paired-end reads were obtained from each sample. All of the RNA was converted into first-strand cDNA using the Mint cDNA synthesis kit, with a TRBC-specific oligonucleotide serving as the primer. Following uracil-DNA glycosylase treatment, all cDNA underwent a first 18-cycle PCR with the universal primers M1SS and BC2_uni_R. Processing in the source paper ran as follows. For normalization, 1 million high-quality reads were randomly selected from each sample, with every read carrying a distinct molecular identifier. Reads sharing molecular identifiers were discarded rather than binned into consensus sequences. CDR3 identification, clonotype clustering and error correction used MiTCR with a Q25 quality threshold and the strictest error-elimination algorithm. Lower-bound total TCR beta diversity was estimated with a nonparametric unseen species model using Euler transformation. TCRdb trimmed public reads at Q25 via fastp, called clones via MiXCR and kept in-frame beta chains. When rows share a CDR3 protein, they turn into one entry using the most common DNA and genes. The V and J calls and clone size are TCRdb's, not the authors'. Within this sample are more than 650,000 distinct CDR3 sequences, with 22% of them counted one time only. In total, the top ten clones hold roughly 22% of the sample.

The sequence came from a man between 65 and 85 years old in good health. The chain uses TRBV6-6 and TRBJ1-2; no D segment can be confidently identified. The sample was blood. The CDR3 has the sequence CASSYETSSYGYTF. The DNA reads as follows: TGTGCCAGCAGTTACGAGACATCCTCCTATGGCTACACCTTC.